The next 14 T cell receptor beta chains were all read from a single sample in a study of T cells in Graves' hyperthyroidism and ophthalmopathy. Amplified regions were TCR beta CDR3 sequences from RNA transcripts. The study used the HTBI primer set for a first-round RT-PCR of the TCR CDR3. TCRdb ran MiXCR on the multiplex PCR reads and lists one entry per CDR3 protein. The sample lists hundreds of thousands of distinct CDR3 sequences; more than 30% were seen once. The sequencing input was blood. Receptors originate from a man between 18 and 29 years old with Graves' hyperthyroidism.

This rearrangement joins TRBV13 to TRBJ2-7; no clear D gene. Germline loops: CDR1 PRHDT, CDR2 FYEKMQ (reference sequence). Deletions cut 5 bases from V and 4 bases from J, with 6 bases between. The length of the CDR3 is 11 residues. This CDR3 reads CASSKMYEQYF. CDR3 nucleotides: TGTGCCAGCAGCAAAATGTACGAGCAGTACTTC. The full variable domain, in which reference TRBV13 and TRBJ2-7 provide the parts outside the CDR3, is AAGVIQSPRHLIKEKRETATLKCYPIPRHDTVYWYQQGPGQDPQFLISFYEKMQSDKGSIPDRFSAQQFSDYHSELNMSSLELGDSALYFCASSKMYEQYFGPGTRLTVT.

Many counts were recorded for this clonotype. The chain joins TRBV7-9 to TRBJ2-2; D gene unclear. Trimming removed 0 bases at V and 0 bases at J, with 5 bases between. The germline V gene has CDR1 SEHNR and CDR2 FQNEAQ (reference sequence). The CDR3 sequence is 15 residues long. The chain's CDR3 is CASSLAGSNTGELFF. The DNA for the CDR3 is TGTGCCAGCAGCTTAGCCGGGTCGAACACCGGGGAGCTGTTTTTT.

This clonotype has only a few counts. The J gene is TRBJ2-5, the V gene TRBV11-3; no definite D call. Trimming removed 4 bases from V and 1 base from J, with 16 bases in between. Germline V gives CDR1 SGHNT, CDR2 YENEEA. This CDR3 spans 16 amino acids. The CDR3 sequence: CASSSFGQSFQETQYF. The CDR3 DNA reads as TGTGCCAGCAGCTCGTTTGGCCAGAGCTTCCAAGAGACCCAGTACTTC. Full variable domain (rest looked up from reference TRBV11-3 and TRBJ2-5): EAGVVQSPRYKIIEKKQPVAFWCNPISGHNTLYWYLQNLGQGPELLIRYENEEAVDDSQLPKDRFSAERLKGVDSTLKIQPAELGDSAVYLCASSSFGQSFQETQYFGPGTRLLVL.

A word on this clonotype: One junction end disagrees with the germline gene, perhaps due to a read error. The chain has TRBV10-3 and TRBJ1-5, with D perhaps TRBD1 (5 bases). CDR1 ENHRY and CDR2 SYGVKD come from the germline V gene. This CDR3 is built from 14 residues. The CDR3 nucleotides read TGTGCCAGCAGTGAACCTGGGACCAATCAGCCCCAGCATTTT. This codes for CASSEPGTNQPQHF.

V and J are TRBV7-3 and TRBJ2-2; D remains ambiguous. The CDR3 totals 13 residues. Trimming shortened V by 3 bases and J by 7 bases, and 9 bases separated the two germline ends. Per germline, CDR1 SGHTA and CDR2 FQGTGA. This CDR3 reads CASSLAIGGELFF. Written as DNA, the CDR3 is TGTGCCAGCAGCTTGGCAATCGGCGGGGAGCTGTTTTTT.

This clonotype has ten or more counts. This chain connects TRBV25-1 to TRBJ2-7; no reliable D call. Germline CDR1 reads MGHDK; CDR2 reads SYGVNS. The germline V and J ends were trimmed by 8 bases and 7 bases, with 24 bases remaining between them. The CDR3 has 15 amino acids. The CDR3 is CASRGNADPLREQYF. As DNA, the CDR3 is TGTGCCAGCCGTGGAAATGCGGACCCGCTGAGGGAGCAGTACTTC.

The gene calls are TRBV20-1 and TRBJ2-2; 7 nucleotides align to TRBD1. The CDR3 is 14 amino acids. Germline V gene data show CDR1 as DFQATT and CDR2 as SNEGSKA (reference sequence). Germline trimming cut 5 bases from V and 5 bases from J; bases unmatched to any gene: 8. The CDR3 region has the DNA TGCAGTGCTTCCCGACAGGGCAGGACCGGGGAGCTGTTTTTT. Translation gives CSASRQGRTGELFF.

The chain employs TRBV19 and TRBJ1-1; possibly TRBD1 for D (5 bases). The CDR3 totals 13 residues. From germline, CDR1 is LNHDA and CDR2 SQIVND (reference sequence). Trimming took 3 bases from V and 5 from J, leaving 10 bases between them. CDR3 sequence (DNA): TGTGCCAGTAGTATCGGGGGGTTAACTGAAGCTTTCTTT. This sequence encodes CASSIGGLTEAFF.

This clonotype was counted between two and nine times. The V gene is TRBV20-1, the J gene TRBJ1-5; D uncertain. CDR1 and CDR2 (germline): DFQATT, SNEGSKA (reference sequence). With 6 bases removed from V and 7 bases from J, the gap between germline ends came to 16 bases. The CDR3 covers 13 residues. The CDR3 region has the DNA TGCAGTGCCCCGACACAACCTGGGCAGCCCCAGCATTTT. Translated, it gives CSAPTQPGQPQHF.

The J gene is TRBJ2-7, the V gene TRBV7-2, with TRBD1 matching over 11 bases. The CDR3 covers 15 residues. Germline CDR1 is SGHTA and CDR2 is FQGNSA. J gave up 6 bases and V 5 bases, and 9 bases lay outside the gene matches. For the CDR3, the DNA is TGTGCCAGCAGCGCATTACCCGGGACAGGGGGCGAGCAGTACTTC. It translates to CASSALPGTGGEQYF.

CDR3 sequence reads: CASRPLRDASPLHF. The CDR3 region has the DNA TGTGCCAGCAGACCCTTAAGGGACGCTTCACCCCTCCACTTT. The genes are TRBV10-3 and TRBJ1-6, with a possible D match to TRBD1 (5 bases). The germline gives CDR1 ENHRY, CDR2 SYGVKD. The CDR3 has 14 amino acids. The V and J ends lost 10 bases and 9 bases respectively, with 19 bases between them.

There are many counts of this clonotype. This sequence joins TRBV2 and TRBJ1-4; D not certain. The V and J ends lost 6 bases and 0 bases respectively, with 5 bases between them. Germline lookup yields CDR1 SNHLY and CDR2 FYNNEI. CDR3 size: 13 residues. CDR3 residues: CASRRATNEKLFF. CDR3 nucleotides: TGTGCCAGCAGGCGCGCAACTAATGAAAAACTGTTTTTT.

V gene TRBV29-1 combines with J gene TRBJ1-2, with D possibly TRBD1 on 5 matching bases. With 5 bases removed from V and 12 bases from J, the gap between germline ends came to 10 bases. Germline CDR1 reads SQVTM; CDR2 reads ANQGSEA. The CDR3 sequence is 9 residues long. Written as DNA, the CDR3 is TGCAGCGTTTTATGGGGCAACACCTTC. It is translated as CSVLWGNTF.

This clonotype was counted many times. The chain combines TRBV20-1 with TRBJ2-5; D is ambiguous. V was cut by 3 bases and J by 3 bases, with 5 bases left in between. This CDR3 is 11 amino acids long. The germline CDR1 and CDR2 sequences are DFQATT and SNEGSKA (reference sequence). The CDR3: CSARWEETQYF. The CDR3 DNA reads TGCAGTGCTAGGTGGGAAGAGACCCAGTACTTC.